This TCR beta chain was identified in a study of blood T cell repertoires in COVID-19. At the level of the study: T cells, B-cell-depleted T cells, or PBMCs provided the cDNA or gDNA that served as material.

The authors' processing: Reference gene primer amplification gave nucleated cell count estimates. Sequenced by immunoSEQ multiplex PCR; TCRdb stores in-frame clones only, minus some. V, J and clone size are taken as reported in that table, and D and trimming were inferred from the DNA itself. This sample yields some 170,000 clones, of which roughly 88% are seen a single time; 13% to 15% belongs to the top ten. CDR3 length equals 18 residues. Trimming shortened V by 9 bases and J by 6 bases, and 30 bases separated the two germline ends. CDR1 is LNHDA, CDR2 SQIVND, per germline (reference sequence). The rearrangement uses TRBV19 and TRBJ1-3; a possible D gene is TRBD1 (6 bases). Sequencing was carried out using PBMCs or T cells enriched from blood (not recorded which). This receptor was taken from a middle-aged man who had recovered from COVID-19. CDR3 sequence (DNA): TGTGCCAGCAAAGTAACAGGGATAAGTACGGACCTGGAAAACACCATATATTTT. It translates to CASKVTGISTDLENTIYF. Combining the CDR3 with reference TRBV19 and TRBJ1-3 gives the whole variable domain DGGITQSPKYLFRKEGQNVTLSCEQNLNHDAMYWYRQDPGQGLRLIYYSQIVNDFQKGDIAEGYSVSREKKESFPLTVTSAQKNPTAFYLCASKVTGISTDLENTIYFGEGSWLTVV.